Listed below are T cell receptor beta chains from one sample, sequenced in a study of blood T cells in healthy people across ages. TCRdb re-called the 5' RACE reads with MiXCR, one entry per CDR3 protein. The repertoire has about 1.5 million distinct CDR3 sequences, less than 45% of them found once; the top ten carry around 4%. The sequenced material came from blood. The receptors were sampled from a woman aged 18-30 years in good health. The CDR3 runs from the conserved cysteine through the conserved F or W. D genes are given only for firm matches. Only some rows state a clone size, as once, few, many or a class for expanded clones.

j_call: TRBJ2-7
clone_size: -
d_call: -
v_call: TRBV7-6
cdr3_aa: CASSLSPRQGVGYEQYF
cdr3_nt: TGTGCCAGCAGCTTATCCCCCCGGCAGGGCGTGGGATACGAGCAGTACTTC

j_call: TRBJ1-2
clone_size: -
d_call: TRBD1
v_call: TRBV4-2
cdr3_aa: CASSQVIYRTGKGYTF
cdr3_nt: TGTGCCAGCAGCCAAGTCATATACCGGACAGGAAAGGGCTACACCTTC

j_call: TRBJ2-1
clone_size: -
d_call: TRBD2
v_call: TRBV7-9
cdr3_aa: CASSPSVTSAIEQFF
cdr3_nt: TGTGCCAGCAGCCCCTCCGTGACTAGCGCCATTGAGCAGTTCTTC

j_call: TRBJ2-3
clone_size: few
d_call: -
v_call: TRBV11-2
cdr3_aa: CASSPKGAGYTDTQYF
cdr3_nt: TGTGCCAGCAGCCCAAAGGGGGCGGGATACACAGATACGCAGTATTTT

j_call: TRBJ1-5
clone_size: few
d_call: -
v_call: TRBV29-1
cdr3_aa: CSAGDSNQPQHF
cdr3_nt: TGCAGCGCCGGAGATAGCAATCAGCCCCAGCATTTT

j_call: TRBJ2-7
clone_size: -
d_call: -
v_call: TRBV7-9
cdr3_aa: CASRSGLGVSSSYEQYF
cdr3_nt: TGTGCCAGCAGATCCGGACTGGGGGTGTCGAGCTCCTACGAGCAGTACTTC

j_call: TRBJ1-6
clone_size: -
d_call: -
v_call: TRBV23-1
cdr3_aa: CASPEEGGQPNSPLHF
cdr3_nt: TGCGCCAGCCCCGAGGAGGGCGGACAGCCAAATTCACCCCTCCACTTT

j_call: TRBJ2-3
clone_size: few
d_call: TRBD2
v_call: TRBV12-3/TRBV12-4
cdr3_aa: CASRLAGGPYTQYF
cdr3_nt: TGTGCCAGCAGACTAGCGGGGGGCCCATATACGCAGTATTTT

j_call: TRBJ2-5
clone_size: few
d_call: -
v_call: TRBV4-2
cdr3_aa: CASSYGKRTQETQYF
cdr3_nt: TGTGCCAGCAGCTATGGGAAGCGGACCCAAGAGACCCAGTACTTC

j_call: TRBJ2-7
clone_size: few
d_call: -
v_call: TRBV10-3
cdr3_aa: CAISEFLTGGAGIEQYF
cdr3_nt: TGTGCCATCAGTGAATTCCTCACGGGGGGCGCTGGGATCGAGCAGTACTTC

j_call: TRBJ2-3
clone_size: -
d_call: TRBD2
v_call: TRBV4-3
cdr3_aa: CASSRSGLAGDGGTDTQYF
cdr3_nt: TGCGCCAGCAGCCGATCAGGACTAGCGGGAGACGGTGGCACAGATACGCAGTATTTT

j_call: TRBJ1-2
clone_size: few
d_call: TRBD1
v_call: TRBV7-9
cdr3_aa: CASTPLPGQGGFGYTF
cdr3_nt: TGTGCCAGCACCCCTCTTCCGGGACAGGGTGGCTTCGGCTACACCTTC

j_call: TRBJ2-3
clone_size: -
d_call: -
v_call: TRBV28
cdr3_aa: CASSFFGGLDTQYF
cdr3_nt: TGTGCCAGCAGTTTCTTTGGGGGGTTGGATACGCAGTATTTT

j_call: TRBJ2-7
clone_size: few
d_call: -
v_call: TRBV12-5
cdr3_aa: CASRESSYNEQYF
cdr3_nt: TGTGCTAGTCGGGAGAGCTCCTACAATGAGCAGTACTTC

j_call: TRBJ2-2
clone_size: few
d_call: -
v_call: TRBV6-2/TRBV6-3
cdr3_aa: CASSSHGELFF
cdr3_nt: TGTGCCAGCAGTTCTCACGGGGAGCTGTTTTTT

j_call: TRBJ1-2
clone_size: -
d_call: -
v_call: TRBV25-1
cdr3_aa: CASSEPGTPYGYTF
cdr3_nt: TGTGCCAGCAGTGAACCCGGGACCCCCTATGGCTACACCTTC

j_call: TRBJ1-2
clone_size: few
d_call: TRBD1
v_call: TRBV6-2/TRBV6-3
cdr3_aa: CASTGQENYGYTF
cdr3_nt: TGTGCCAGCACCGGACAGGAGAACTATGGCTACACCTTC

j_call: TRBJ2-7
clone_size: few
d_call: -
v_call: TRBV12-3/TRBV12-4
cdr3_aa: CASSWSYNEQYF
cdr3_nt: TGTGCCAGCAGTTGGTCCTACAATGAGCAGTACTTC

j_call: TRBJ1-2
clone_size: -
d_call: -
v_call: TRBV4-3
cdr3_aa: CASSFRPGNYGYTF
cdr3_nt: TGCGCCAGCAGCTTTCGTCCGGGCAACTATGGCTACACCTTC

j_call: TRBJ1-1
clone_size: -
d_call: TRBD1
v_call: TRBV4-1
cdr3_aa: CASSQGPGQTNTEAFF
cdr3_nt: TGTGCCAGCAGCCAAGGGCCGGGACAGACAAACACTGAAGCTTTCTTT

j_call: TRBJ2-6
clone_size: -
d_call: -
v_call: TRBV6-5
cdr3_aa: CASSYSKAAGANVLTF
cdr3_nt: TGTGCCAGCAGTTACTCGAAGGCAGCTGGGGCCAACGTCCTGACTTTC

j_call: TRBJ2-2
clone_size: -
d_call: TRBD1
v_call: TRBV20-1
cdr3_aa: CSAPDRAYSGELFF
cdr3_nt: TGCAGTGCTCCGGACAGGGCTTACTCCGGGGAGCTGTTTTTT

j_call: TRBJ2-3
clone_size: -
d_call: -
v_call: TRBV20-1
cdr3_aa: CSASLQGSGTDTQYF
cdr3_nt: TGCAGTGCTAGCCTACAGGGATCGGGCACAGATACGCAGTATTTT

j_call: TRBJ2-3
clone_size: few
d_call: TRBD2
v_call: TRBV27
cdr3_aa: CASSSRLAGAPDTQYF
cdr3_nt: TGTGCCAGCAGTTCCAGACTAGCGGGAGCCCCAGATACGCAGTATTTT

j_call: TRBJ1-1
clone_size: -
d_call: TRBD1
v_call: TRBV20-1
cdr3_aa: CSARRGQGGNTEAFF
cdr3_nt: TGCAGTGCTAGACGGGGACAGGGAGGGAACACTGAAGCTTTCTTT

j_call: TRBJ2-1
clone_size: few
d_call: -
v_call: TRBV27
cdr3_aa: CASTSTNPSYNEQFF
cdr3_nt: TGTGCCAGCACATCGACTAACCCGTCCTACAATGAGCAGTTCTTC

j_call: TRBJ1-2
clone_size: once
d_call: -
v_call: TRBV7-2
cdr3_aa: CASSPTVGEGNYGYTF
cdr3_nt: TGTGCCAGCAGCCCGACAGTGGGGGAAGGGAACTATGGCTACACCTTC

j_call: TRBJ1-6
clone_size: -
d_call: -
v_call: TRBV10-3
cdr3_aa: CAISESGSPLHF
cdr3_nt: TGTGCCATCAGTGAGTCGGGTTCACCCCTCCACTTT

j_call: TRBJ1-4
clone_size: few
d_call: -
v_call: TRBV6-6
cdr3_aa: CASSYSRGVSELFF
cdr3_nt: TGTGCCAGCAGTTACTCGAGGGGGGTGTCTGAACTGTTTTTT

j_call: TRBJ2-7
clone_size: few
d_call: TRBD2
v_call: TRBV20-1
cdr3_aa: CSAKSGLAGVLEQYF
cdr3_nt: TGCAGTGCTAAGTCGGGACTAGCGGGAGTGCTCGAGCAGTACTTC

j_call: TRBJ2-3
clone_size: once
d_call: TRBD2
v_call: TRBV5-1
cdr3_aa: CASSFGTSGWDTQYF
cdr3_nt: TGCGCCAGCAGCTTTGGGACTAGCGGCTGGGATACGCAGTATTTT

j_call: TRBJ2-2
clone_size: -
d_call: -
v_call: TRBV5-1
cdr3_aa: CASSLPANLGELFF
cdr3_nt: TGCGCCAGCAGCTTGCCGGCAAATCTGGGAGAGCTGTTTTTT